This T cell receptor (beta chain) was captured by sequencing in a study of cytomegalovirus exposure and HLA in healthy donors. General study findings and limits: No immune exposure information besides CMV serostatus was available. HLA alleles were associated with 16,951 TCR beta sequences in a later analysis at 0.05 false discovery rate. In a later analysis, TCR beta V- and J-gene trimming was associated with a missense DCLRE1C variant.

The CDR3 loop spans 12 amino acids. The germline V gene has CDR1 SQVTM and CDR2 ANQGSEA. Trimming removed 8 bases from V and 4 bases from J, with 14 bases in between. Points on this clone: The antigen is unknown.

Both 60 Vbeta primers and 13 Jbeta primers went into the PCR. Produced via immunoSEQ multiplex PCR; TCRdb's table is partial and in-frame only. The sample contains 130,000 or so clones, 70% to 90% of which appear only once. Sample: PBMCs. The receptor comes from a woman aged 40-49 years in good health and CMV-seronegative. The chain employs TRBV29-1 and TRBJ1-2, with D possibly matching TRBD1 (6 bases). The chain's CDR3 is CSTKDRTYGYTF. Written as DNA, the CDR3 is TGCAGCACCAAGGACAGAACCTATGGCTACACCTTC.